This T cell receptor beta chain was sequenced during a study of T cell repertoires in cytomegalovirus infection. Study-level background: CMV infection plus the matching HLA type was flagged by public TCR beta signatures. Study observations and caveats: Dominant in the ex vivo response were TCR beta clonotypes restricted by HLA-C and specific for CMV. Individuals carrying CMV plus the relevant HLA were identified by cumulative frequency of public TCR beta families.

Details on this clonotype: Its antigen is not identified.

A single record per CDR3 protein comes from TCRdb applying MiXCR to the reads. The sample records around 450,000 distinct CDR3 sequences, about a third being singletons. The clonotype originates from a human donor in good health (CMV status not recorded). Some clones in this sample may be carry-over from other donors' samples. Sequencing input: PBMCs.

DNA for the CDR3: TGTGCCAGCAGCTTACGGGACAATGAAAAACTGTTTTTT. This translates into CASSLRDNEKLFF. The J gene is TRBJ1-4, the V gene TRBV5-6; TRBD1 might be the D (5 bases). Germline CDR1 and CDR2: SGHDT and YYEEEE. CDR3 length equals 13 residues. V lost 2 bases and J 5 bases, leaving 7 bases between the germline ends. Based on the CDR3 plus reference TRBV5-6 and TRBJ1-4, the full variable domain is DAGVTQSPTHLIKTRGQQVTLRCSPKSGHDTVSWYQQALGQGPQFIFQYYEEEERQRGNFPDRFSGHQFPNYSSELNVNALLLGDSALYLCASSLRDNEKLFFGSGTQLSVL.